This T cell receptor beta chain comes out of a study of T cells in localized non-small cell lung cancer. This clone was seen a single time. Antigen: not known. General study results and limits: Longer overall survival associated with higher blood T cell density; shorter survival with higher adjacent-lung clonality. Maximal T cell clonality occurred in uninvolved adjacent lung, with tumor ranking below it.

Clones were read by immunoSEQ multiplex PCR, and TCRdb kept only the in-frame ones, dropping some. The table has more than 100,000 clones, 89% seen once; the top ten hold around 1.7%. CDR1 is SGHRS and CDR2 is YFSETQ in the germline V gene. Trimming removed 0 bases from V and 2 bases from J, with 13 bases in between. This CDR3 comprises 16 residues. This specimen consisted of peripheral blood, obtained before any cancer treatment. The rearrangement joins TRBV5-1 to TRBJ2-3; tentatively, D is TRBD1 (6 bases). The sequence was collected from a female donor aged 60 or older with stage I lung adenocarcinoma. In DNA form, the CDR3 reads TGCGCCAGCAGCTTGGGATCAGGGGTTGCCACAGATACGCAGTATTTT. It is translated as CASSLGSGVATDTQYF.